This entry lists 16 T cell receptor beta chains sequenced from one sample in a study of cytomegalovirus exposure and HLA in healthy donors. Profiled with immunoSEQ multiplex PCR; TCRdb holds only in-frame clones, not every one. Counted here are 70,000 or so clones, less than 95% occurring once; the ten biggest clones make up 1.5% to 2%. The sequenced material came from PBMCs. These receptors all stem from a woman under 30 in good health and CMV-seropositive.

This rearrangement joins TRBV30 to TRBJ1-1; D may be TRBD1 (5 bases). Germline loops: CDR1 GTSNPN, CDR2 SVGIG (reference sequence). The CDR3 has 12 amino acids. V was pared by 4 bases and J by 7 bases, with 13 bases between. CDR3 coding DNA: TGTGCCTGGAATCGGGGGTCCGGTGAAGCTTTCTTT. It yields the protein CAWNRGSGEAFF.

The count of this clone is one. This chain joins TRBV10-1 and TRBJ2-2; 11 bases agree with TRBD1. The germline CDR1 and CDR2 sequences are WNHNN and SYGVQD (reference sequence). CDR3 length equals 17 residues. V lost 2 bases, J lost 4 bases, and 6 bases stayed unmatched. The CDR3 spells CASSENRDRGSTGELFF. In nucleotides, the CDR3 is TGCGCCAGCAGTGAGAACCGGGACAGGGGGAGCACCGGGGAGCTGTTTTTT.

This clone has a single count. The chain combines TRBV5-4 with TRBJ2-7, with D tentatively TRBD1 (6 bases). The CDR3 has 12 amino acids. In germline, CDR1 is SGHNT, CDR2 YYREEE (reference sequence). The ends were cut back, 0 bases at V and 7 bases at J, with 8 bases in the middle. The CDR3 loop reads CASSLDRVEQYF. Written as DNA, the CDR3 is TGTGCCAGCAGCTTGGACAGGGTAGAGCAGTACTTC. Full variable domain (remainder filled in from reference TRBV5-4 and TRBJ2-7): ETGVTQSPTHLIKTRGQQVTLRCSSQSGHNTVSWYQQALGQGPQFIFQYYREEENGRGNFPPRFSGLQFPNYSSELNVNALELDDSALYLCASSLDRVEQYFGPGTRLTVT.

This rearrangement joins TRBV9 to TRBJ2-3; 9 bases line up with TRBD2. Germline CDR1 SGDLS, CDR2 YYNGEE. CDR3 length: 15 amino acids. Trimming removed 0 bases from V and 4 bases from J; junction bases left unmatched: 3. CDR3 nucleotide sequence: TGTGCCAGCAGCGTAGGCGGGAGGGCCTCAGATACGCAGTATTTT. As protein: CASSVGGRASDTQYF.

The chain is built from TRBV7-8 and TRBJ2-1; TRBD2 aligns across 8 bases. CDR1 is SGHVS and CDR2 is FQNEAQ in the germline V gene. This CDR3 has 15 amino acids. Unmatched junction bases numbered 12, after V lost 5 bases and J lost 9 bases. The CDR3 loop is CASSPRRGAAGEQFF. CDR3 sequence (DNA): TGTGCCAGCAGCCCACGGCGGGGGGCGGCGGGTGAGCAGTTCTTC.

The rearrangement links TRBV4-3 to TRBJ1-1, with 8 bases that match TRBD1. Germline CDR1 is LGHNA and CDR2 is YSLEER. After removal of 4 bases from V and 10 bases from J, the junction contained 11 bases not matched to a gene. The CDR3 consists of 14 residues. The CDR3 here is CASSLDRESMRAFF. CDR3 nucleotides: TGCGCCAGCAGCCTGGACAGGGAAAGCATGAGAGCTTTCTTT.

The chain is built from TRBV29-1 and TRBJ1-1, with 9 nucleotides matching TRBD1. V trimming: 4 bases; J trimming: 7 bases; junction bases outside the gene matches: 7. The CDR3 is made up of 13 amino acids. Looked up from germline, CDR1 is SQVTM and CDR2 is ANQGSEA. The CDR3 region is CSVGTGVKVEAFF. CDR3 in DNA: TGCAGCGTTGGGACAGGGGTTAAGGTTGAAGCTTTCTTT.

V is TRBV11-2 and J is TRBJ2-2; D is possibly TRBD2 (5 bases). This CDR3 spans 15 amino acids. Trimming shortened V by 4 bases and J by 0 bases, and 9 bases separated the two germline ends. Germline assignment: CDR1 SGHAT and CDR2 FQNNGV. In DNA, the CDR3 is TGTGCCAGCAGCTCAACTAGGGCGAACACCGGGGAGCTGTTTTTT. Protein product: CASSSTRANTGELFF.

V gene TRBV28 combines with J gene TRBJ1-1, with TRBD1 matching over 7 bases. V lost 4 bases and J lost 3; bases outside the gene matches: 8. CDR3 length equals 15 residues. Germline CDR1 MDHEN, CDR2 SYDVKM. The CDR3 here is CASSSPQGVDTEAFF. CDR3 nucleotides: TGTGCCAGCAGTTCCCCGCAGGGGGTGGACACTGAAGCTTTCTTT. The full variable domain, completed using reference TRBV28 and TRBJ1-1, is DVKVTQSSRYLVKRTGEKVFLECVQDMDHENMFWYRQDPGLGLRLIYFSYDVKMKEKGDIPEGYSVSREKKERFSLILESASTNQTSMYLCASSSPQGVDTEAFFGQGTRLTVV.

The genes are TRBV30 and TRBJ1-6, with 9 bases aligning to TRBD1. The CDR3 is made up of 14 amino acids. V gave up 2 bases and J gave up 7 bases; unmatched junction bases: 3. Germline values: CDR1 GTSNPN, CDR2 SVGIG (reference sequence). CDR3 residues: CAWSSGQGNSPLHF. The CDR3 DNA is TGTGCCTGGAGTTCGGGACAGGGAAATTCACCCCTCCACTTT.

The gene calls are TRBV18 and TRBJ2-7; D is perhaps TRBD1 (6 bases). The CDR3 totals 14 residues. Trimming stripped 5 bases from V and 1 base from J, with 12 bases between. The germline V gene encodes CDR1 KGHSH and CDR2 LQKENI. CDR3 residues: CASSFDRRSYEQYF. The CDR3, as DNA: TGTGCCAGCTCATTCGACAGGAGATCCTACGAGCAGTACTTC.

This chain links TRBV7-2 with TRBJ2-7; no definite D call. Trimming left V 3 bases short and J 5 bases short, with 11 bases between. The length of the CDR3 is 13 residues. Germline V gene lookup returns CDR1 SGHTA and CDR2 FQGNSA. The CDR3 loop is CASSFPGSHEQYF. The CDR3 DNA sequence: TGTGCCAGCAGCTTTCCCGGGTCCCACGAGCAGTACTTC.

The genes are TRBV19 and TRBJ2-3; D not certain. The CDR3 covers 15 residues. With 5 bases removed from V and 0 bases from J, the gap between germline ends came to 12 bases. CDR1 is LNHDA and CDR2 is SQIVND in the germline V gene (reference sequence). Here the CDR3 DNA reads TGTGCCAGTAGTGCAGGTCATCCTAGCACAGATACGCAGTATTTT. Encoded protein: CASSAGHPSTDTQYF. Together with reference TRBV19 and TRBJ2-3, the CDR3 gives the full variable domain: DGGITQSPKYLFRKEGQNVTLSCEQNLNHDAMYWYRQDPGQGLRLIYYSQIVNDFQKGDIAEGYSVSREKKESFPLTVTSAQKNPTAFYLCASSAGHPSTDTQYFGPGTRLTVL.

This chain connects TRBV27 to TRBJ2-6; a weak D match, TRBD1 (6 bases). Germline assignment: CDR1 MNHEY and CDR2 SMNVEV (reference sequence). CDR3 length equals 18 residues. Trimming took 8 bases from V and 0 from J, leaving 20 bases between them. CDR3 sequence reads: CASQAVGGGLSGANVLTF. The CDR3, as DNA: TGTGCCAGCCAAGCGGTAGGGGGTGGTCTCTCTGGGGCCAACGTCCTGACTTTC.

The chain links TRBV2 to TRBJ2-2, with TRBD1 matching over 8 bases. The length of the CDR3 is 14 residues. Germline V lookup: CDR1 SNHLY, CDR2 FYNNEI. J lost 7 bases, V lost 5 bases, and 6 bases had no gene match. CDR3 nucleotide sequence: TGTGCCAGCAGTCCAGGACAGGGCGGCGGGGAGCTGTTTTTT. It encodes CASSPGQGGGELFF. Combining the CDR3 with reference TRBV2 and TRBJ2-2 gives the whole variable domain EPEVTQTPSHQVTQMGQEVILRCVPISNHLYFYWYRQILGQKVEFLVSFYNNEISEKSEIFDDQFSVERPDGSNFTLKIRSTKLEDSAMYFCASSPGQGGGELFFGEGSRLTVL.

This clone has a single count. The CDR3 spells CASSGAGVLADTQYF. The CDR3 region has the DNA TGTGCCAGTAGTGGGGCAGGCGTTCTTGCAGATACGCAGTATTTT. J is TRBJ2-3 and V is TRBV19; D is perhaps TRBD1 (5 bases). The CDR3 runs to 15 residues. CDR1 and CDR2 (germline): LNHDA, SQIVND (reference sequence). V lost 5 bases to trimming and J lost 4 bases, with 16 bases between them.